Below are 17 T cell receptor beta chains sequenced from a single sample in a study of human CD8 memory T cell subsets. The authors made TCR beta libraries using UMI-labeled 5' RACE. TCRdb re-called the 5' RACE reads and gives one entry per CDR3 protein, without DNA. Its table records around 10,000 distinct CDR3 sequences. What was sequenced was CD8+ stem-like memory T cells (TSCM and TCM) sorted from PBMCs. The subset denotes: stem-like memory CD8 T cells (TSTEM), CCR7+ PD-1- TIGIT-. The receptors shown here come from a human donor in good health.

This rearrangement joins TRBV7-9 to TRBJ1-2. The CDR3 contains 14 residues. CDR1 SEHNR and CDR2 FQNEAQ come from the germline V gene (reference sequence). CDR3 sequence: CASSLSARSYGYTF.

In terms of frequency, this clonotype is medium-sized. V usage is TRBV27 and J usage is TRBJ2-2. The germline gives CDR1 MNHEY, CDR2 SMNVEV (reference sequence). The CDR3 has 12 residues. CDR3 sequence reads: CASRWYTGELFF.

This chain uses TRBV4-2 with TRBJ2-1; the D call from TCRdb, TRBD2, cannot be confirmed without DNA. The CDR3 has 17 residues. The V gene's germline CDR1 is LGHNA and CDR2 YNFKEQ. CDR3 in amino acids: CASSPHGASGESKVQFF.

The chain joins TRBV12-3 or TRBV12-4 to TRBJ2-7; the D call from TCRdb, TRBD1, cannot be confirmed without DNA. The CDR3 has 13 amino acids. The CDR3 sequence is CASSYGAAYEQYF.

V usage is TRBV14 and J usage is TRBJ2-1; the TCRdb D gene call, TRBD1, has no DNA to confirm it. The CDR3 has 14 residues. Germline lookup yields CDR1 SGHDN and CDR2 FVKESK. The CDR3 loop reads CASSQGGEHDEQFF.

By frequency, this clonotype registers medium-sized. The chain combines TRBV29-1 with TRBJ1-2. CDR1 and CDR2 from the germline V gene are SQVTM and ANQGSEA. This CDR3 contains 12 residues. The CDR3 loop is CSVVTREEGYTF.

The V and J genes are TRBV29-1 and TRBJ2-7; TCRdb lists TRBD2, though no DNA is available to test this call. The germline CDR1 and CDR2 sequences are SQVTM and ANQGSEA. The CDR3 has 15 residues. This CDR3 reads CSVGPIGTSGPEQYF.

The V and J genes are TRBV7-3 and TRBJ1-1; as DNA is missing, the TRBD1 call by TCRdb cannot be tested. Germline lookup yields CDR1 SGHTA and CDR2 FQGTGA. The CDR3 runs to 17 residues. CDR3 protein: CASSYRQGQWQYTEAFF.

This clonotype counts as medium-sized by frequency. The rearrangement joins TRBV12-3 or TRBV12-4 to TRBJ1-1; the D call of TRBD1 rests on TCRdb alone, since no DNA is present to check it. The CDR3 has 14 residues. CDR3 loop: CASSGMGVLTEAFF.

The chain links TRBV6-6 to TRBJ2-7. From germline, CDR1 is MNHNY and CDR2 SVGAGI (reference sequence). The CDR3 is 14 residues long. CDR3 in amino acids: CASQDDRTRYEQYF.

The chain combines TRBV4-1 with TRBJ2-7. CDR1 is MGHRA and CDR2 is YSYEKL in the germline V gene. The length of the CDR3 is 15 residues. The chain's CDR3 is CASSPSPGLSYEQYF.

The rearrangement uses TRBV9 and TRBJ2-4. This CDR3 region has 17 residues. Germline-derived CDR1 and CDR2 are SGDLS and YYNGEE. Here the CDR3 reads CASSVDGFFSAKNIQYF.

J is TRBJ1-1 and V is TRBV13; TCRdb selects TRBD1, and the lack of DNA leaves this call unchecked. The CDR3 is 13 amino acids. Germline values: CDR1 PRHDT, CDR2 FYEKMQ (reference sequence). CDR3 sequence: CASSLGLNGAAFF.

This CDR3 is CASSSELAGAYEQYF. The gene calls are TRBV5-1 and TRBJ2-7; TCRdb calls TRBD2, which cannot be checked without DNA. CDR1 SGHRS and CDR2 YFSETQ come from the germline V gene. The CDR3 contains 15 residues. Looking up the rest from reference TRBV5-1 and TRBJ2-7 gives the full variable domain: KAGVTQTPRYLIKTRGQQVTLSCSPISGHRSVSWYQQTPGQGLQFLFEYFSETQRNKGNFPGRFSGRQFSNSRSEMNVSTLELGDSALYLCASSSELAGAYEQYFGPGTRLTVT.

V usage is TRBV5-1 and J usage is TRBJ1-4; TCRdb's D gene call, TRBD1, goes unchecked for lack of DNA. The CDR3 has 13 residues. CDR1 and CDR2 from the germline V gene are SGHRS and YFSETQ. CDR3 region: CASSLLGGGQLFF.

The chain recombines TRBV7-9 with TRBJ2-7; TCRdb indicates TRBD1, and absent DNA this call remains unverified. This CDR3 has 15 amino acids. Germline CDR1 is SEHNR and CDR2 is FQNEAQ (reference sequence). The CDR3 loop reads CASSAQGAQPLEQYF.

J is TRBJ1-1 and V is TRBV29-1; TCRdb's D call of TRBD1 is untestable without DNA. In germline, CDR1 is SQVTM, CDR2 ANQGSEA. The CDR3 has 13 amino acids. CDR3 region: CSVPRQEGTEAFF.